This record concerns one T cell receptor (beta chain) sequence. TCRdb's table, derived via immunoSEQ multiplex PCR, lists solely in-frame clones and lacks some. The data show hundreds of thousands of clones, approximately 85% seen once. The data derive from a study of blood T cell repertoires in COVID-19. The source is a woman in her thirties or forties with acute COVID-19. The sample taken for sequencing was PBMCs or T cells enriched from blood (not recorded which).

This CDR3 is CASRDVGARGYTF. As DNA, the CDR3 is TGTGCCAGCAGGGATGTGGGGGCCCGGGGCTACACCTTC. The J gene is TRBJ1-2, the V gene TRBV3-1 (or the pseudogene TRBV3-2), with TRBD1 as a possible D gene (6 bases). V was cut by 6 bases and J by 8 bases, with 16 bases left in between. Germline assignment: CDR1 LGHDT and CDR2 YNNKEL (reference sequence). The CDR3 covers 13 residues.